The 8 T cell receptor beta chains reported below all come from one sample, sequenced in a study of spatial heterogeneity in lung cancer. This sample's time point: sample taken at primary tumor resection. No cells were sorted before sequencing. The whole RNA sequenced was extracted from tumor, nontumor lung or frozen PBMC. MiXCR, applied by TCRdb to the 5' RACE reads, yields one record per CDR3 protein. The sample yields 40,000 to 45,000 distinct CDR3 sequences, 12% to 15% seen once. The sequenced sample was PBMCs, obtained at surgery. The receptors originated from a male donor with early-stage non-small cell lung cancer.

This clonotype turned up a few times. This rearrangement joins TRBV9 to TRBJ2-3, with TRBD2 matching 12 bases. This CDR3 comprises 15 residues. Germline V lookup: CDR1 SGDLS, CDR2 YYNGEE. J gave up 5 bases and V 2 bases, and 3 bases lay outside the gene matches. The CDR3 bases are TGTGCCAGCAGCGTGTCTAGCGGGAGGGAAGATACGCAGTATTTT. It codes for CASSVSSGREDTQYF.

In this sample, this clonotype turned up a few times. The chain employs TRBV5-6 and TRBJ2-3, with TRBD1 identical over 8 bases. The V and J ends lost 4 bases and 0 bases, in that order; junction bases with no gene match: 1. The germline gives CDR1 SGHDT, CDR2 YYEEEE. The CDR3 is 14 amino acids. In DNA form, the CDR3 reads TGTGCCAGCAGCCAGGGGGCTAGCACAGATACGCAGTATTTT. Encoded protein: CASSQGASTDTQYF.

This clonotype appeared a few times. CDR3 bases: TGCGCCAGCAGCAGGATGCAGGGAGGGTCAACTGAAGCTTTCTTT. The encoded protein is CASSRMQGGSTEAFF. The rearrangement joins TRBV5-1 to TRBJ1-1, with D possibly being TRBD1 (5 bases). This CDR3 region has 15 residues. Germline V gene sequence: CDR1 SGHRS, CDR2 YFSETQ. V was trimmed by 4 bases and J by 5 bases, leaving 18 bases between them. The full variable domain, in which reference TRBV5-1 and TRBJ1-1 provide the parts outside the CDR3, is KAGVTQTPRYLIKTRGQQVTLSCSPISGHRSVSWYQQTPGQGLQFLFEYFSETQRNKGNFPGRFSGRQFSNSRSEMNVSTLELGDSALYLCASSRMQGGSTEAFFGQGTRLTVV.

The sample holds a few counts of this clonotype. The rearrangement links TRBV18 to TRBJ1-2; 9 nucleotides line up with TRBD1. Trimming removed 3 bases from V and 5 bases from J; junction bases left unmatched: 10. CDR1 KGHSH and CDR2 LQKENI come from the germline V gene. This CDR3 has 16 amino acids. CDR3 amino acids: CASSPSDRGVGYGYTF. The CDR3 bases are TGTGCCAGCTCACCCTCGGACAGGGGAGTAGGGTATGGCTACACCTTC.

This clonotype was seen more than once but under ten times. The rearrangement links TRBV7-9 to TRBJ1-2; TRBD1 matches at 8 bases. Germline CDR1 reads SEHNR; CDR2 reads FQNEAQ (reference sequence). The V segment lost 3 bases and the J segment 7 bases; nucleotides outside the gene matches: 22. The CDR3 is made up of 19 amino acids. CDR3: CASSFPLGGRGPPFGGYTF. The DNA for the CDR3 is TGTGCCAGCAGCTTCCCATTGGGGGGCAGGGGGCCGCCTTTTGGTGGCTACACCTTC.

CDR3 amino acids: CASSLGGGRAEETQYF. Here the CDR3 DNA reads TGTGCCAGCAGCTTAGGCGGGGGGAGGGCAGAGGAGACCCAGTACTTC. The chain combines TRBV7-2 with TRBJ2-5; 8 positions match TRBD2. CDR3 length equals 16 residues. The J segment lost 5 bases and the V segment lost 1 base, leaving 9 bases of the junction unmatched. The V gene's germline CDR1 is SGHTA and CDR2 FQGNSA.

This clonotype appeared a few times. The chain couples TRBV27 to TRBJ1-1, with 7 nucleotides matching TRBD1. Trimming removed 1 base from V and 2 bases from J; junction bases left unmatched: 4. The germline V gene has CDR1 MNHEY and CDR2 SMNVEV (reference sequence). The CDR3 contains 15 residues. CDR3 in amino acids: CASSLYNRGNTEAFF. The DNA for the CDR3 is TGTGCCAGCAGTTTATATAACAGGGGCAACACTGAAGCTTTCTTT.

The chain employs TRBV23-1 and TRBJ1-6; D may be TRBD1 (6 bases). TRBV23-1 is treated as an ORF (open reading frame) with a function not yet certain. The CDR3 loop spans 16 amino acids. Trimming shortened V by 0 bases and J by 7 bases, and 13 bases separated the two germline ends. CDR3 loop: CASSQSRAGANSPLHF. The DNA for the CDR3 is TGCGCCAGCAGTCAATCACGTGCAGGGGCAAATTCACCCCTCCACTTT.